These T cell receptor beta chains were read from a single sample in a study of identical twins. Via MiXCR, TCRdb re-called the 5' RACE reads, giving one row per CDR3 protein. Of under 1 million distinct CDR3 sequences listed, roughly an eighth are singletons. These same data were also listed under a study on yellow fever vaccine responses in identical twins.

The sample consisted of PBMCs. These receptors were taken from a woman younger than 30 in good health. CDR3s include the opening cysteine and the closing phenylalanine or tryptophan. The order of the fields is V gene, J gene, clone size, CDR3 protein. Clone size is not always given. Where it is, it says once, few, many or a class for expanded clones.

TRBV29-1,TRBJ1-2,few,CSAGGPNYGYTF
TRBV25-1,TRBJ1-6,.,CASSDYAGNSPLHF
TRBV27,TRBJ2-6,few,CASSLTQDWNSGANVLTF
TRBV12-3/TRBV12-4,TRBJ2-1,many,CASSLGGSPNEQFF
TRBV10-3,TRBJ2-3,.,CAISVIRLAESSTDTQYF
TRBV12-3/TRBV12-4,TRBJ2-1,.,CASSSTATSGSLYNEQFF
TRBV20-1,TRBJ2-1,.,CSARSGLASEQFF
TRBV7-3,TRBJ2-1,few,CASSPVPHVSNEQFF
TRBV12-3/TRBV12-4,TRBJ2-7,.,CASSPRTALTSYEQYF
TRBV7-8,TRBJ2-7,.,CASTTLKGAGTAYEQYF
TRBV2,TRBJ2-4,.,CASSEVGGGTRGQFRFNRNIQYF
TRBV29-1,TRBJ2-5,.,CSVDETGQETQYF
TRBV24-1,TRBJ2-1,.,CATSDQGGRDRIEQFF
TRBV5-1,TRBJ2-1,few,CASSLVGGEFNEQFF